The 4 T cell receptor beta chains listed next were all sequenced from one sample in a study of blood T cell repertoires in COVID-19. Clones were sequenced by immunoSEQ multiplex PCR, and TCRdb holds only the in-frame ones, with some missing. The repertoire holds some 70,000 clones, with 73% as singletons. Input material: peripheral blood. The receptors originated from a man aged 60 to 69 with acute or convalescent COVID-19.

The rearrangement links TRBV13 to TRBJ2-7; 8 bases are shared with TRBD2. The trim removed 5 bases at V and 1 base at J, leaving 10 bases unmatched. The CDR3 is 16 amino acids. Germline V gene data show CDR1 as PRHDT and CDR2 as FYEKMQ (reference sequence). CDR3 loop: CASSPRGAGESYEQYV. DNA for the CDR3: TGTGCCAGCAGCCCCAGGGGAGCGGGGGAATCCTACGAGCAGTACGTC.

The rearrangement links TRBV19 to TRBJ1-1; no clear D gene. Trimming took 3 bases from V and 0 from J, leaving 11 bases between them. CDR3 size: 15 residues. The germline V gene has CDR1 LNHDA and CDR2 SQIVND (reference sequence). CDR3 in amino acids: CASSIPGMMNTEAFF. As DNA, the CDR3 is TGTGCCAGTAGTATCCCAGGAATGATGAACACTGAAGCTTTCTTT. Based on the CDR3 plus reference TRBV19 and TRBJ1-1, the full variable domain is DGGITQSPKYLFRKEGQNVTLSCEQNLNHDAMYWYRQDPGQGLRLIYYSQIVNDFQKGDIAEGYSVSREKKESFPLTVTSAQKNPTAFYLCASSIPGMMNTEAFFGQGTRLTVV.

The chain couples TRBV3-1 (or the pseudogene TRBV3-2) to TRBJ1-1; 7 positions agree with TRBD1. The V gene's germline CDR1 is LGHDT and CDR2 YNNKEL (reference sequence). V lost 8 bases and J lost 3; bases outside the gene matches: 12. This CDR3 is built from 15 residues. Written as DNA, the CDR3 is TGTGCCAGCTCAGGGGCAGGGGGGTTAGACACTGAAGCTTTCTTT. Protein product: CASSGAGGLDTEAFF.

The V call is TRBV5-1, the J call TRBJ2-3; D unresolved. The CDR3 sequence is 14 residues long. The ends were cut back, 1 base at V and 0 bases at J, with 6 bases in the middle. Germline values: CDR1 SGHRS, CDR2 YFSETQ. The CDR3 region is CASSLPLSTDTQYF. The CDR3 DNA reads as TGCGCCAGCAGCTTGCCCCTAAGCACAGATACGCAGTATTTT.